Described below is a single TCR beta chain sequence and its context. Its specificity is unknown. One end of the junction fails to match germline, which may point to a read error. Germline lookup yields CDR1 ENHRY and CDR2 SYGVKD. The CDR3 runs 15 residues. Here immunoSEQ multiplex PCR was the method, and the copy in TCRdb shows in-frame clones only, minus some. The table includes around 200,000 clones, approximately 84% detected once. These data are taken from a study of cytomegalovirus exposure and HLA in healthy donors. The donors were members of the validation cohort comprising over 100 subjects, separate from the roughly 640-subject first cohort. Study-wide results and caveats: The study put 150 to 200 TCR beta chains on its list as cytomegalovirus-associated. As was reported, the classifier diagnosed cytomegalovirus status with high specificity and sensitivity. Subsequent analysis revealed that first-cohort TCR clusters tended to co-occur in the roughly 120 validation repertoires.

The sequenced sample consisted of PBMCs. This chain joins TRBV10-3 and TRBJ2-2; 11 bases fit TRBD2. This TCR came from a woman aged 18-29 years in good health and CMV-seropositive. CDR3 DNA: TGTGCCAGCAGTTATAGCGGGGGGGCCCCCGGGGAGCTGTTTTTT. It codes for CASSYSGGAPGELFF.